This is a list of T cell receptor beta chains from one sample in a study of T cell changes during pregnancy in multiple sclerosis. The protocol was immunoSEQ multiplex PCR, while the TCRdb copy is restricted to in-frame clones and leaves out a portion. The data hold more than 55,000 clones, with 92% observed a single time. The source material was peripheral blood, sampled in the first trimester of pregnancy. The origin of the receptors is a female donor with multiple sclerosis, enrolled in a pregnancy study. Each CDR3 is given without its conserved first and last residue.

cdr3_aa v_call
ASSLQGLDTGELF TRBV7-3
ASSFQRKSSGANVLT TRBV7-2
ASSFGPQGPRGEQY TRBV27
ASSQLRGNTIY TRBV4-1
ASSLSGGADHEQF TRBV7-7
ASSGPGGDGNTEAF TRBV9
ASSEDLLAGGTDTQY TRBV2
ASSSIMGDRDGYT TRBV27
ASSASGTGGDEQF TRBV9
ASSLRSGAGELF TRBV7-3
ASRGQGTGANVLT TRBV5-1
ASSQAGKGGNEQF TRBV4-3
ASRPGQTDTILVGKDSPLH TRBV7-3
ASSEGGRRSNQPQH TRBV2
ASSLGAQETQY TRBV11-3
ASSGPRVYGYT TRBV25-1
ASSLRRYYEQY TRBV7-9
ASSLSVPNTGELF TRBV7-2
ASSEVDTGELF TRBV6-1
ASSSLAAGRNSPLH TRBV11-2
ASSLVARSGPGYT TRBV5-6
ASSVAGRVTDTQY TRBV9
ASSAGSYSGANVLT TRBV5-8
ASSDDRGTRINEQF TRBV11-2
ASSLGTGNNQPQH TRBV7-9
ASSQWGTAAYEQY TRBV4-1
ASSLGHGNGNQPQH TRBV7-9
ASNPGQGIRGYT TRBV19
ATRKSESNNEQF TRBV5-4
ASSQDVATGPSPLH TRBV4-3
ASSPISGQIISPQH TRBV7-8
ASSFPRGGNRETQY TRBV7-2
ASSLTGPTQY TRBV5-1
ASSNRVRGTEAF TRBV5-4
ASSLAGSSYNEQF TRBV27
ASSLEGPGQQKAF TRBV5-1
ASSAWDRVTGNTIY TRBV7-8
ASRAKRGRDNTEAF TRBV4-1
ASSLARAGRYGYT TRBV7-9
ASSATSGGANTGELF TRBV9
ASSLEGTPTNYGYT TRBV5-1
ASSLAGQGDLVAF TRBV7-2
ASSQVRVGSDTQY TRBV4-3
ASGTVIPRVLR TRBV30
ASSQSGTSTNEQF TRBV23-1
ASRGGIAKNIQY TRBV6-5
ASSGHRDLSGQY TRBV11-2
ASSPPGQFAGANVLT TRBV18